This T cell receptor (beta chain) was found in a study of early T cells in non-severe SARS-CoV-2 infection (TCRdb year 2021). About the study as a whole: Because TCR sequencing was done on bulk RNA from unsorted whole blood, the alpha and beta chains could not be paired.

This clonotype has just a few counts. Its antigen has not been determined. Qualities for individual bases were not recorded, and no much larger clone is one base off. This was a case-control study nested in a cohort of healthcare workers in London, UK, who had nasopharyngeal swab PCR tests and blood samples taken every week. Healthcare workers were recruited during the week of the UK lockdown, between 23 and 31 March 2020, and followed weekly for up to about 16 weeks. The library was produced with 5' RACE. TCRdb names NextSeq 500 as the instrument used. In the TCR library protocol, unique molecular identifiers were attached to individual cDNA molecules to correct for PCR bias and sequencing error. Sequencing covered both TCR alpha and beta chains, and within each sample the abundances of alpha and beta sequences were tightly co-correlated. Per the source publication's procedure: V gene, J gene and CDR3 annotation of TCR sequences was performed with Decombinator V4. Expanded TCRs were defined as changing significantly between any two time points under a Poisson model with p below 0.0001. Abundances of TCRs were expressed as counts per million after normalisation to the total number of TCRs sequenced in each sample. MAIT TCRs were defined by TRAV1-2 paired with TRAJ12, TRAJ20 or TRAJ33, and iNKT TCRs by TRAV10 paired with TRAJ18. VDJdb, accessed on 1 November 2021, was searched for TCRs annotated for CMV, EBV and SARS-CoV-2, and TCRs annotated for more than one antigen were excluded. TCRdb trimmed the raw reads at Q25, called clones with MiXCR and kept productive beta chains. When rows share a CDR3 protein, they turn into one entry using the most common DNA and genes. The V and J calls come from TCRdb's annotation, not from the publication. Here the sample has about 50,000 distinct CDR3 sequences; about 9.3% occur a single time. More than 12% of the sample comes from the top ten.

Broader findings and caveats from the paper: VDJdb matching was skewed toward anti-spike CD8 responses and likely underestimated virus-specific expansions, missing private and CD4 specificities.

From V the trimming removes 7 bases and from J it removes 8 bases, while the gene matches leave 10 bases of the junction unaccounted for. From the cysteine through the phenylalanine, the CDR3 covers 13 amino acids. Only the CDR3 portion is preserved as DNA: 39 bases, with reading frame beginning at the first base. As encoded in the germline V gene, CDR1 is SGHRS while CDR2 is YFSETQ. The V and J segments used are TRBV5-1 and TRBJ2-7; 9 junctional bases match TRBD1. The receptor's source is an adult who was a healthcare worker with PCR-confirmed SARS-CoV-2 infection or an uninfected control (not recorded which). Input material: whole blood. The DNA reads as follows: TGCGCCAGCGGAGACAGGGGGGATTTTAAGCAGTACTTC. Protein translation: CASGDRGDFKQYF.